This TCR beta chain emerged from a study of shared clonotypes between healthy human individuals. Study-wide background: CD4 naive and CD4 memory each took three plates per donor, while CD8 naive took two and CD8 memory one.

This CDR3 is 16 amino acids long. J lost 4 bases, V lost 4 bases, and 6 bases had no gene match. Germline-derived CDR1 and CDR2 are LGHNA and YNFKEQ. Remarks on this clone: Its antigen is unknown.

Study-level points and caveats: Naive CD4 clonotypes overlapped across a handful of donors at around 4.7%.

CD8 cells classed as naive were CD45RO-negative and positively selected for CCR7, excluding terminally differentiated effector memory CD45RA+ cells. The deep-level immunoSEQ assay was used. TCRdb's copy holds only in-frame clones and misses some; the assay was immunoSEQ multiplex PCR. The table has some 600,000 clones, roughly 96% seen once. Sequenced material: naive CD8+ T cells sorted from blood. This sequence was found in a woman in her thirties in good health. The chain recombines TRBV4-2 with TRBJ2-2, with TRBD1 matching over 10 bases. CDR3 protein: CASSPGTGDSTGELFF. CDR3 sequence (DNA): TGTGCCAGCAGCCCCGGGACAGGGGATTCCACCGGGGAGCTGTTTTTT.